The rows below give T cell receptor beta chains drawn from one sample of a study of shared clonotypes between healthy human individuals. The repertoire was sequenced with immunoSEQ multiplex PCR; TCRdb's copy has only in-frame clones and lacks some. The sample carries a few million clones, almost 96% recorded once. Material for sequencing was naive CD4+ T cells sorted from blood. These receptors all come from a man younger than 35 in good health. Each CDR3 is given without its conserved first and last residue. Fields, in order: V gene, J gene, clone size, CDR3 protein. Clone size, where shown, is once, few, many, or a class for clones that have expanded.

V gene: TRBV6-6
J gene: TRBJ1-1
clone size: -
CDR3 protein: ASGRGRMNTEAF

V gene: TRBV2
J gene: TRBJ2-7
clone size: -
CDR3 protein: ASSERGTGGNEQY

V gene: TRBV7-9
J gene: TRBJ2-1
clone size: -
CDR3 protein: ASSSLLGYTDEQF

V gene: TRBV11-2
J gene: TRBJ1-1
clone size: -
CDR3 protein: ASSPGERTEAF

V gene: TRBV13
J gene: TRBJ2-7
clone size: once
CDR3 protein: ASSPRRDAYEQY

V gene: TRBV7-9
J gene: TRBJ2-7
clone size: once
CDR3 protein: ASSPRQETYEQY

V gene: TRBV7-9
J gene: TRBJ1-3
clone size: -
CDR3 protein: ASRETPPLSGNTIY

V gene: TRBV5-1
J gene: TRBJ2-3
clone size: -
CDR3 protein: ASSFFRATDTQY

V gene: TRBV7-9
J gene: TRBJ2-5
clone size: -
CDR3 protein: ASSLRTLEETQY

V gene: TRBV18
J gene: TRBJ2-3
clone size: -
CDR3 protein: ASSPGSGGDTQY

V gene: TRBV6-6
J gene: TRBJ2-7
clone size: -
CDR3 protein: ASREGGSYEQY

V gene: TRBV30
J gene: TRBJ1-2
clone size: -
CDR3 protein: AWSPRANYGYT

V gene: TRBV6-1
J gene: TRBJ2-2
clone size: -
CDR3 protein: AGEIGGTNTGELF

V gene: TRBV4-1
J gene: TRBJ2-4
clone size: -
CDR3 protein: ASSPGGVAGVLNIQY

V gene: TRBV7-8
J gene: TRBJ2-5
clone size: -
CDR3 protein: ASSLGGLAASRGETQY

V gene: TRBV28
J gene: TRBJ1-2
clone size: -
CDR3 protein: ASSRTYRDYGYT

V gene: TRBV6-1
J gene: TRBJ1-2
clone size: -
CDR3 protein: ASSRGTDLYGYT

V gene: TRBV6-5
J gene: TRBJ1-5
clone size: -
CDR3 protein: ASSYGREGNQPQH

V gene: TRBV6-4
J gene: TRBJ2-5
clone size: once
CDR3 protein: ASSETRGETQY

V gene: TRBV28
J gene: TRBJ1-6
clone size: -
CDR3 protein: ASSVGGANSPLH

V gene: TRBV7-2
J gene: TRBJ2-5
clone size: -
CDR3 protein: ASSVAGTQY

V gene: TRBV4-1
J gene: TRBJ1-5
clone size: -
CDR3 protein: ASSLIGQTLQPQH

V gene: TRBV10-1
J gene: TRBJ2-2
clone size: -
CDR3 protein: ASSESPHWTSGENTGELF

V gene: TRBV15
J gene: TRBJ2-1
clone size: -
CDR3 protein: ATKDPGLAGVGYNEQF

V gene: TRBV4-1
J gene: TRBJ1-2
clone size: -
CDR3 protein: ASSQENYGYT

V gene: TRBV7-9
J gene: TRBJ2-3
clone size: -
CDR3 protein: ASSPYPPHDTQY

V gene: TRBV5-4
J gene: TRBJ2-7
clone size: -
CDR3 protein: ASSAGTAPSYEQY

V gene: TRBV15
J gene: TRBJ1-4
clone size: once
CDR3 protein: ATSFRQGPNEKLF

V gene: TRBV18
J gene: TRBJ2-7
clone size: -
CDR3 protein: ASSPGRGRYEQY

V gene: TRBV6-5
J gene: TRBJ2-2
clone size: -
CDR3 protein: ASRLQGAITGELF

V gene: TRBV11-2
J gene: TRBJ1-5
clone size: -
CDR3 protein: ASSLDRGGSQH

V gene: TRBV5-1
J gene: TRBJ1-2
clone size: -
CDR3 protein: ASSLERGANYGYT

V gene: TRBV30
J gene: TRBJ1-1
clone size: -
CDR3 protein: AWSRDSLLNTEAF